What follows are 8 T cell receptor beta chains derived from one specimen sequenced in a study of long-term antiretroviral therapy in people with HIV. Run at survey level, the immunoSEQ assay was version v3.0. Assay used: immunoSEQ multiplex PCR; TCRdb lists only in-frame clones, some missing. The sample holds 25,000 to 35,000 clones, about 94% seen once. This material consisted of unsorted PBMCs, taken about 7.2 years after starting antiretroviral therapy. Receptors originate from a man in his fifties with HIV.

The CDR3 sequence: CASSGQGAHTEAFF. Written as DNA, the CDR3 is TGTGCCAGCAGCGGACAGGGGGCGCACACTGAAGCTTTCTTT. The chain joins TRBV11-2 to TRBJ1-1, with 11 nucleotides matching TRBD1. The germline gives CDR1 SGHAT, CDR2 FQNNGV. After removal of 5 bases from V and 3 bases from J, the junction contained 2 bases not matched to a gene. CDR3 length: 14 amino acids.

The chain has TRBV7-2 and TRBJ1-2, with D possibly being TRBD1 (6 bases). Germline-derived CDR1 and CDR2 are SGHTA and FQGNSA. Trimming left V 8 bases short and J 2 bases short, with 15 bases between. The CDR3 extends over 14 amino acids. The CDR3: CASERGSANYGYTF. The DNA for the CDR3 is TGTGCCAGCGAGAGGGGGTCCGCCAACTATGGCTACACCTTC.

The chain is built from TRBV7-2 and TRBJ2-1, with 8 positions matching TRBD2. Trimming removed 1 base from V and 10 bases from J; junction bases left unmatched: 9. CDR3 length: 15 residues. Germline V lookup: CDR1 SGHTA, CDR2 FQGNSA. CDR3 protein: CASSLETGGITEQFF. For the CDR3, the DNA is TGTGCCAGCAGCTTAGAAACGGGGGGGATTACAGAGCAGTTCTTC.

The chain links TRBV11-2 to TRBJ2-7, with TRBD2 matching 12 bases. CDR1 and CDR2 (germline): SGHAT, FQNNGV. This CDR3 spans 15 amino acids. Trimming took 5 bases from V and 4 from J; bases not matched to a gene: 6. CDR3 loop: CASSPGLAGTYEQYF. The DNA of the CDR3 is TGTGCCAGCAGCCCAGGACTAGCGGGGACTTACGAGCAGTACTTC.

The gene calls are TRBV9 and TRBJ1-3; the match to TRBD1 covers 8 bases. The CDR3 contains 16 residues. The V segment lost 2 bases and the J segment 0 bases; nucleotides outside the gene matches: 4. Germline CDR1 is SGDLS and CDR2 is YYNGEE. Written as DNA, the CDR3 is TGTGCCAGCAGCGTTGACAGGGGCACCTCTGGAAACACCATATATTTT. It translates to CASSVDRGTSGNTIYF. Using reference TRBV9 and TRBJ1-3 for the parts outside the CDR3, the full variable domain is DSGVTQTPKHLITATGQRVTLRCSPRSGDLSVYWYQQSLDQGLQFLIQYYNGEERAKGNILERFSAQQFPDLHSELNLSSLELGDSALYFCASSVDRGTSGNTIYFGEGSWLTVV.

This clone was seen only a few times. This chain links TRBV2 with TRBJ2-7; D not certain. This CDR3 is 11 amino acids long. Germline V CDR1 and CDR2: SNHLY, FYNNEI. V lost 8 bases and J 2 bases, leaving 7 bases between the germline ends. The CDR3 DNA sequence: TGTGCCAGCGAGGCCACCTACGAGCAGTACTTC. This gives the protein CASEATYEQYF.

This chain's CDR3 is CASKTRGTDSYEQYF. CDR3 DNA: TGTGCCAGTAAAACGAGAGGGACCGACTCCTACGAGCAGTACTTC. The chain links TRBV19 to TRBJ2-7, with D perhaps given as TRBD1 or TRBD2 (5 bases each). The ends were cut back, 7 bases at V and 0 bases at J, with 16 bases in the middle. Germline values: CDR1 LNHDA, CDR2 SQIVND (reference sequence). The CDR3 loop spans 15 amino acids.

The gene calls are TRBV28 and TRBJ1-2; possibly TRBD1 for D (6 bases). The germline CDR1 and CDR2 sequences are MDHEN and SYDVKM. The CDR3 length is 14 residues. The V end was cut by 1 base, the J end by 4 bases, with 10 bases between. The chain's CDR3 is CASSLSGASYGYTF. As DNA, the CDR3 is TGTGCCAGCAGTTTATCAGGGGCCAGCTATGGCTACACCTTC.